One sample yielded the 26 T cell receptor beta chains listed below, sequenced in a study of beta chain features in type 1 diabetes. Study results and limitations: When Type 1 diabetes patients were examined, their TCRB CDR3s proved moderately but significantly shorter in all four CD4+ subsets.

Of the isolated RNA, all was reverse transcribed, and so the sequenced material was expressed TCRB transcripts. Using immunoSEQ multiplex PCR, the repertoire was profiled, and TCRdb retains in-frame clones only, with some absent. The sample has some 360,000 clones, 8.5% to 10% seen once. Which antigens these TCRs recognize remains unknown. What was sequenced was central memory CD4+ T cells from blood. The receptors originated from a man aged 25 to 40 with type 1 diabetes.

This clone was seen repeatedly, ten times or more. The gene calls are TRBV6-6 and TRBJ1-5; D call uncertain. This CDR3 has 13 residues. Germline V gene lookup returns CDR1 MNHNY and CDR2 SVGAGI (reference sequence). V was trimmed by 5 bases and J by 5 bases, leaving 10 bases between them. This CDR3 reads CASSPNWDQPQHF. The CDR3 nucleotides read TGTGCCAGCAGTCCTAATTGGGATCAGCCCCAGCATTTT.

The CDR3 loop reads CASSRLAGTYEQYF. CDR3 DNA: TGTGCCAGCAGTCGATTAGCGGGAACCTACGAGCAGTACTTC. The rearrangement links TRBV5-4 to TRBJ2-7, with 8 bases lining up with TRBD2. After removal of 5 bases from V and 2 bases from J, the junction contained 6 bases not matched to a gene. CDR3 length: 14 amino acids. Per germline, CDR1 SGHNT and CDR2 YYREEE (reference sequence).

This clone was counted between two and nine times. The J gene is TRBJ1-1, the V gene TRBV7-9; D gene unclear. The CDR3 length is 12 residues. Germline V CDR1 and CDR2: SEHNR, FQNEAQ (reference sequence). Deletions cut 1 base from V and 10 bases from J, with 10 bases between. In DNA form, the CDR3 reads TGTGCCAGCAGCTTAGAGGGCTCGGCAGCTTTCTTT. Protein sequence: CASSLEGSAAFF.

This clone was counted a few times. This specimen includes other DNA sequences encoding the same CDR3. The chain combines TRBV9 with TRBJ2-7; D is uncertain. The CDR3 runs 14 residues. V lost 1 base, J lost 1 base, and 9 bases lay in between. Germline assignment: CDR1 SGDLS and CDR2 YYNGEE. The CDR3 region has the DNA TGTGCCAGCAGCGTATCAGGAATATCCTACGAGCAGTACTTC. Protein product: CASSVSGISYEQYF.

The chain recombines TRBV30 with TRBJ1-6; the match to TRBD1 covers 10 bases. V was pared by 3 bases and J by 4 bases, with 6 bases of the junction left unmatched. The germline V gene encodes CDR1 GTSNPN and CDR2 SVGIG (reference sequence). The length of the CDR3 is 16 residues. The CDR3 DNA sequence: TGTGCCTGGAGAGCTTCGGACAGGGGGTATAATTCACCCCTCCACTTT. This gives the protein CAWRASDRGYNSPLHF.

This clone has only a few counts. The genes are TRBV11-1 and TRBJ2-7; D possibly corresponds to TRBD1 (6 bases). CDR3 length: 15 amino acids. Germline CDR1 is SGHAT and CDR2 is FQDESV (reference sequence). The V end lost 4 bases, the J end lost 5 bases, and 18 bases lay between the germline ends. CDR3 in DNA: TGTGCCAGCAGCTGGATTAGGACAGAAATCCACGAGCAGTACTTC. Translating gives CASSWIRTEIHEQYF.

This clone was observed a handful of times. The V gene is TRBV7-9, the J gene TRBJ2-5; no reliable D call. The CDR3 loop spans 15 amino acids. Germline V CDR1 and CDR2: SEHNR, FQNEAQ (reference sequence). V dropped 4 bases and J dropped 0 bases, with 12 bases sitting between them. The CDR3 loop reads CASSSLSRNQETQYF. The CDR3 DNA reads as TGTGCCAGCAGCTCCTTGAGTCGGAACCAAGAGACCCAGTACTTC.

The chain combines TRBV28 with TRBJ1-2; D is undetermined. CDR3 length equals 18 residues. V was clipped by 6 bases and J by 4 bases, with 27 bases between them. Germline CDR1 is MDHEN and CDR2 is SYDVKM. CDR3 DNA sequence: TGTGCCAGCAGCGCCCCGTTGAGGTTTACGGAGGGTGGCTATGGCTACACCTTC. Translated: CASSAPLRFTEGGYGYTF.

As concerns this clone: Other DNA sequences of this sample code for an identical CDR3. V is TRBV28 and J is TRBJ1-3; no reliable D call. Germline CDR1 reads MDHEN; CDR2 reads SYDVKM. With 3 bases removed from V and 3 bases from J, the gap between germline ends came to 9 bases. This CDR3 has 14 residues. Written as DNA, the CDR3 is TGTGCCAGCAGTTTCCGAGAAAGTGGAAACACCATATATTTT. Protein: CASSFRESGNTIYF.

This clone has a count of ten or more. This sequence joins TRBV7-9 and TRBJ2-1, with TRBD1 matching 7 bases. V was pared by 6 bases and J by 10 bases, with 6 bases of the junction left unmatched. The CDR3 sequence is 12 residues long. The V gene's germline CDR1 is SEHNR and CDR2 FQNEAQ (reference sequence). The CDR3 reads CASRRQGGEQFF. The CDR3 DNA reads TGTGCCAGCAGGCGACAGGGTGGAGAGCAGTTCTTC.

This clone showed up just a few times. The rearrangement links TRBV10-3 to TRBJ2-2; no reliable D call. The V gene lost 6 bases and the J gene lost 3 bases, with 11 bases spanning the gap. This CDR3 is 14 amino acids long. Germline values: CDR1 ENHRY, CDR2 SYGVKD. The CDR3, as DNA: TGTGCCATCAGAAACGGCCGCGACACCGGGGAGCTGTTTTTT. Translated, it gives CAIRNGRDTGELFF.

A remark on this clone: The sample has other DNA sequences that encode this CDR3 too. This chain joins TRBV29-1 and TRBJ1-5; perhaps TRBD1 as D (5 bases). Germline CDR1 and CDR2: SQVTM and ANQGSEA. Between the trimmed V and J ends, which lost 1 base and 2 bases, there was a span of 9 bases. The CDR3 runs to 14 residues. CDR3 loop: CSVEVGGGNQPQHF. DNA of the CDR3: TGCAGCGTTGAAGTTGGGGGGGGCAATCAGCCCCAGCATTTT.

This clone has ten or more counts. The chain employs TRBV4-3 and TRBJ2-2; possibly TRBD1 for D (6 bases). V dropped 0 bases and J dropped 9 bases, with 8 bases sitting between them. CDR1 and CDR2 (germline): LGHNA, YSLEER. This CDR3 is built from 13 residues. Here the CDR3 reads CASSQETGWELFF. The CDR3 DNA is TGCGCCAGCAGCCAAGAGACAGGATGGGAGCTGTTTTTT.

This clone has only a few counts. The CDR3 here is CASSDSSGAGDTIYF. Here the CDR3 DNA reads TGTGCCAGCAGTGACTCTAGCGGGGCCGGAGACACCATATATTTT. The chain recombines TRBV25-1 with TRBJ1-3; possible D gene TRBD1, 5 bases. This CDR3 is built from 15 residues. Germline lookup yields CDR1 MGHDK and CDR2 SYGVNS. V was clipped by 3 bases and J by 8 bases, with 17 bases between them.

The chain couples TRBV5-5 to TRBJ1-5, with D unresolved. This CDR3 has 14 amino acids. Germline V lookup: CDR1 SGHKS, CDR2 YYEKEE (reference sequence). V was cut by 1 base and J by 8 bases, with 13 bases left in between. CDR3 protein: CASSLFMGSEPQHF. The CDR3 DNA is TGTGCCAGCAGCTTGTTCATGGGTTCCGAGCCCCAGCATTTT. The full variable domain, with the rest looked up from reference TRBV5-5 and TRBJ1-5, is DAGVTQSPTHLIKTRGQQVTLRCSPISGHKSVSWYQQVLGQGPQFIFQYYEKEERGRGNFPDRFSARQFPNYSSELNVNALLLGDSALYLCASSLFMGSEPQHFGDGTRLSIL.

Only a few counts were recorded for this clone. V and J are TRBV25-1 and TRBJ2-1; the match to TRBD1 covers 7 bases. V shed 1 base and J 8 bases; nucleotides not matched to a gene: 8. CDR1 is MGHDK, CDR2 SYGVNS, per germline. This CDR3 contains 15 residues. The CDR3 DNA sequence: TGTGCCAGCAGTGAATTAGGCAGGGGGAAGGATGAGCAGTTCTTC. Its protein product is CASSELGRGKDEQFF.

This clone was seen more than once but under ten times. This sequence joins TRBV5-4 and TRBJ2-5; 13 positions match TRBD2. V dropped 2 bases and J dropped 1; count of bases not matched to a gene: 8. CDR1 is SGHNT and CDR2 is YYREEE in the germline V gene (reference sequence). The CDR3 consists of 18 residues. CDR3: CASSFGLAGARLQETQYF. The CDR3, as DNA: TGTGCCAGCAGCTTCGGACTAGCGGGAGCCCGCCTCCAAGAGACCCAGTACTTC.

This clone was observed a few times. The genes are TRBV5-4 and TRBJ1-4; no clear D gene. This CDR3 is 12 amino acids long. V was pared by 4 bases and J by 6 bases, with 7 bases between. In germline, CDR1 is SGHNT, CDR2 YYREEE (reference sequence). The DNA of the CDR3 is TGTGCCAGCAGCGAGGGAGATGAAAAACTGTTTTTT. Translating gives CASSEGDEKLFF.

This clone occurred a few times. The V and J genes are TRBV6-5 and TRBJ2-1; a possible D gene is TRBD2 (6 bases). V lost 6 bases, J lost 4 bases, and 13 bases lay in between. From germline, CDR1 is MNHEY and CDR2 SVGAGI. The CDR3 covers 14 residues. CDR3 sequence (DNA): TGTGCCAGCAGCCGGGAGTACAGATACAATGAGCAGTTCTTC. This sequence encodes CASSREYRYNEQFF.

This chain links TRBV6-1 with TRBJ2-7; 9 bases fit TRBD1. J lost 4 bases, V lost 4 bases, and 11 bases had no gene match. Germline CDR1 MNHNS, CDR2 SASEGT. The length of the CDR3 is 16 residues. The CDR3: CASSAPTGTGLYEQYF. Written as DNA, the CDR3 is TGTGCCAGCAGTGCTCCCACGGGGACAGGGTTGTACGAGCAGTACTTC.

This clone showed up many times. V and J are TRBV4-3 and TRBJ1-5; D not certain. CDR1 is LGHNA, CDR2 YSLEER, per germline. CDR3 size: 15 residues. The germline V and J ends were trimmed by 0 bases and 9 bases, with 15 bases remaining between them. The CDR3 loop is CASSQDITSGRPQHF. The CDR3 DNA reads TGCGCCAGCAGCCAAGATATTACTTCGGGAAGGCCCCAGCATTTT.

This clone was observed a handful of times. The V gene is TRBV6-6, the J gene TRBJ2-7, with 7 bases identical to TRBD2. The CDR3 runs 16 residues. The V gene's germline CDR1 is MNHNY and CDR2 SVGAGI (reference sequence). J lost 3 bases, V lost 2 bases, and 10 bases had no gene match. The CDR3 DNA follows: TGTGCCAGCAGTTACGGGGCGGCTAGCGGTAACTACGAGCAGTACTTC. Amino acids: CASSYGAASGNYEQYF.

This clone was seen more than once but under ten times. This chain joins TRBV2 and TRBJ2-5, with 8 nucleotides matching TRBD1. This CDR3 spans 14 amino acids. V trimming: 6 bases; J trimming: 4 bases; junction bases outside the gene matches: 7. The germline gives CDR1 SNHLY, CDR2 FYNNEI. The CDR3 spells CASRSGTGRETQYF. CDR3 in DNA: TGTGCCAGCAGGTCGGGGACAGGTCGAGAGACCCAGTACTTC.

There are a few counts of this clone. This chain uses TRBV5-1 with TRBJ2-5, with 8 bases fitting TRBD1. This CDR3 has 17 amino acids. Trimming cost V 6 bases and J 2 bases; bases outside gene matches: 15. Germline lookup yields CDR1 SGHRS and CDR2 YFSETQ. CDR3 sequence reads: CASTDLVMGQAQETQYF. CDR3 bases: TGCGCCAGCACCGACCTGGTGATGGGACAGGCACAAGAGACCCAGTACTTC.

The chain couples TRBV5-1 to TRBJ2-3, with 8 positions matching TRBD1. Per germline, CDR1 SGHRS and CDR2 YFSETQ. CDR3 size: 14 residues. V lost 0 bases and J lost 7; bases outside the gene matches: 4. The CDR3 spells CASSLGDRTYTQYF. The CDR3 region has the DNA TGCGCCAGCAGCTTGGGGGACAGGACTTATACGCAGTATTTT.

CDR3 sequence: CASSKSWGASSPYEQYF. CDR3 nucleotide sequence: TGTGCCAGCAGCAAATCCTGGGGGGCTAGCTCCCCATACGAGCAGTACTTC. The rearrangement links TRBV27 to TRBJ2-5; D may correspond to TRBD1 or TRBD2 (6 bases each). The J call may be incorrect, as the DNA end agrees better with TRBJ2-7. The V gene's germline CDR1 is MNHEY and CDR2 SMNVEV (reference sequence). This CDR3 comprises 17 residues.